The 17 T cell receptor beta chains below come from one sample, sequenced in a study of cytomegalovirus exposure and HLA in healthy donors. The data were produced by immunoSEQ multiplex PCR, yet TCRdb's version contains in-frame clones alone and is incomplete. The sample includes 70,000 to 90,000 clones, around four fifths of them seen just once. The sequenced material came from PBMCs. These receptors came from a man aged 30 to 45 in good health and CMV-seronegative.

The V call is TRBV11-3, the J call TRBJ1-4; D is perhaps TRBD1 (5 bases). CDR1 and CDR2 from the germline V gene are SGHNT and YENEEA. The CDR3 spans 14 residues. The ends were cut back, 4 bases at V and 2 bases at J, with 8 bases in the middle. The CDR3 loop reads CASSSGKTNEKLFF. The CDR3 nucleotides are TGTGCCAGCAGCTCAGGGAAGACTAATGAAAAACTGTTTTTT.

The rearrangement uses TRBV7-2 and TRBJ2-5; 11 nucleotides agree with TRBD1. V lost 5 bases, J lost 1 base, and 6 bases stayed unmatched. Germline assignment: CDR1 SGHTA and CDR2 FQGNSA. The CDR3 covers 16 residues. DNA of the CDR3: TGTGCCAGCAGCGAAGCCGGGACAGGGGGCCAAGAGACCCAGTACTTC. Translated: CASSEAGTGGQETQYF.

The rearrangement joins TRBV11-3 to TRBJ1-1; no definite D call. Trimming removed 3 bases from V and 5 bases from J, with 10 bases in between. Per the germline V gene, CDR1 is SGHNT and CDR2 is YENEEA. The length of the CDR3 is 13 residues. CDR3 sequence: CASSFQSVTEAFF. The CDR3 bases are TGTGCCAGCAGCTTCCAATCGGTGACTGAAGCTTTCTTT.

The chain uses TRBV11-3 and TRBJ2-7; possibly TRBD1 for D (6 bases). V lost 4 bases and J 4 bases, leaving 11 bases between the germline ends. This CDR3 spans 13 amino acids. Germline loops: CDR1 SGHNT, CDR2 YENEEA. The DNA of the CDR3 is TGTGCCAGCAGCTCCAGGGGACAATACGAGCAGTACGTC. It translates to CASSSRGQYEQYV.

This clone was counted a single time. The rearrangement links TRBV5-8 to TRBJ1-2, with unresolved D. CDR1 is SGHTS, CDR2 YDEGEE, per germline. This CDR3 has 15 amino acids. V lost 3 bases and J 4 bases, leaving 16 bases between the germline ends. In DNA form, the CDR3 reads TGTGCCAGCAGCTCATACGAACAGCGGGGCTATGGCTACACCTTC. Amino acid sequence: CASSSYEQRGYGYTF.

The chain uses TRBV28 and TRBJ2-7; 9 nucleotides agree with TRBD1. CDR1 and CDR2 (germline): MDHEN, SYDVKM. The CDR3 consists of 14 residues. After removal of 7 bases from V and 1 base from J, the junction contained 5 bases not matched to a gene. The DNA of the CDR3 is TGTGCCAGCACTCGGACAGGGGATTCCTACGAGCAGTACTTC. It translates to CASTRTGDSYEQYF.

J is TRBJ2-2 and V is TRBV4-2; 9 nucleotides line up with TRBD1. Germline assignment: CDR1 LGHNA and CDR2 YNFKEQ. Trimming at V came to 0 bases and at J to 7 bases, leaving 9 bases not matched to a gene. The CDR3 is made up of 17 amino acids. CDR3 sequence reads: CASSQDPKDRGFGELFF. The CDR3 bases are TGTGCCAGCAGCCAAGATCCTAAGGACAGGGGTTTCGGGGAGCTGTTTTTT.

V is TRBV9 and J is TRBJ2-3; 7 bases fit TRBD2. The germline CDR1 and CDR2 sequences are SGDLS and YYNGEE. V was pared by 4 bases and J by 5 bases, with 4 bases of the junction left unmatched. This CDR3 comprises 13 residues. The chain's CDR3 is CASSPTSLDTQYF. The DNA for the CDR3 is TGTGCCAGCAGCCCGACTAGCTTAGATACGCAGTATTTT. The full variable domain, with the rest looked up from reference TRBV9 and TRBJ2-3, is DSGVTQTPKHLITATGQRVTLRCSPRSGDLSVYWYQQSLDQGLQFLIQYYNGEERAKGNILERFSAQQFPDLHSELNLSSLELGDSALYFCASSPTSLDTQYFGPGTRLTVL.

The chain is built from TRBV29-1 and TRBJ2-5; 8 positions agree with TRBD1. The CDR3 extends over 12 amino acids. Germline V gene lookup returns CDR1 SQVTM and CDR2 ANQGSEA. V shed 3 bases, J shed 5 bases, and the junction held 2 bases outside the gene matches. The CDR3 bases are TGCAGCGTTGACAGGGGGCTGGAGACCCAGTACTTC. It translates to CSVDRGLETQYF.

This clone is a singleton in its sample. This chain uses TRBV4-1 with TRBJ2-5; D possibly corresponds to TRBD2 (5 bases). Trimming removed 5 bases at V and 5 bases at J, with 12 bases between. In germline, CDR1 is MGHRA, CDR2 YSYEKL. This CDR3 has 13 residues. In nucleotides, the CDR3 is TGCGCCAGCAGCGAGGCGGGCTGGGAGACCCAGTACTTC. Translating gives CASSEAGWETQYF.

The DNA of the CDR3 is TGTGCCAGCAGCTTGACAGTGACCTACGAGCAGTACTTC. Translating gives CASSLTVTYEQYF. V and J are TRBV6-6 and TRBJ2-7; tentative D call: TRBD1 (5 bases). Germline-derived CDR1 and CDR2 are MNHNY and SVGAGI (reference sequence). The CDR3 loop spans 13 amino acids. V lost 6 bases and J 2 bases, leaving 11 bases between the germline ends.

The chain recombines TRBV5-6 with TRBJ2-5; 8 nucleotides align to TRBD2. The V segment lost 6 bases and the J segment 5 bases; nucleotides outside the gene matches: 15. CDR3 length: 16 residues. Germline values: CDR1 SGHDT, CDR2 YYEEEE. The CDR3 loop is CASTGGGKTRRETQYF. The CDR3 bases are TGTGCCAGCACCGGGGGGGGTAAGACTAGACGGGAGACCCAGTACTTC.

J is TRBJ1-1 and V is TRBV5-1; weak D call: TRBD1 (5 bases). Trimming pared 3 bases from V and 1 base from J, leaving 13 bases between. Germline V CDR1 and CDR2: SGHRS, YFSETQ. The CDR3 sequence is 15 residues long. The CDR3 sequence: CASSWQPTGNTEAFF. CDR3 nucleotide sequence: TGCGCCAGCAGCTGGCAACCTACAGGGAACACTGAAGCTTTCTTT.

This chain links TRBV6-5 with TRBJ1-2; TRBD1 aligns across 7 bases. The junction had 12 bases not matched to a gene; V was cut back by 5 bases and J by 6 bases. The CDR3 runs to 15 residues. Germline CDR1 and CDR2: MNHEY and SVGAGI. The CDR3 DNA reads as TGTGCCAGCAGTCCCCTCGGACAGGCTCCAAATGGCTACACCTTC. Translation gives CASSPLGQAPNGYTF.

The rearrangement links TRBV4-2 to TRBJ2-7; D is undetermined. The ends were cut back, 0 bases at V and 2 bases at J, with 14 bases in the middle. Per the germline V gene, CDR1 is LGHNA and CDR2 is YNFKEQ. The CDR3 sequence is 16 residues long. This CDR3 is CASSQEGASEAYEQYF. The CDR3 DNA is TGTGCCAGCAGCCAAGAAGGAGCATCGGAAGCCTACGAGCAGTACTTC.

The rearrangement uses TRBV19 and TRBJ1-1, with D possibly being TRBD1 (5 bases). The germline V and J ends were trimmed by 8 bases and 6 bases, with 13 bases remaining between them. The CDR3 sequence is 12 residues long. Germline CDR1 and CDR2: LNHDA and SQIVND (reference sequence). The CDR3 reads CASGDWGAEAFF. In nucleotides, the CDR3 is TGTGCCAGTGGCGACTGGGGCGCTGAAGCTTTCTTT.

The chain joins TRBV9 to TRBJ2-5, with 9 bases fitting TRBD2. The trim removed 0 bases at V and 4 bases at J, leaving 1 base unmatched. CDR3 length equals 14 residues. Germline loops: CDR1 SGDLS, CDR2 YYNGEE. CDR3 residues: CASSVGGRGETQYF. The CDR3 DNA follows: TGTGCCAGCAGCGTAGGCGGGAGGGGAGAGACCCAGTACTTC.